This T cell receptor beta chain was observed in a study of spatial heterogeneity in lung cancer. Across the study: Unique TCR and UMI combinations averaged more than ten appearances each in raw reads. General study results and limits: The number of expanded tumor alpha and beta chains correlated with mutation number.

The time point is: sample taken at primary tumor resection. Untreated early-stage non-small cell lung cancer patients, roughly 75 in total, were the donors. TCRdb independently ran MiXCR on the 5' RACE reads; one entry per CDR3 protein. In the table there are approximately 6,800 distinct CDR3 sequences, roughly 14% of which are singletons. The V gene's germline CDR1 is SGHRS and CDR2 YFSETQ. The ends were cut back, 4 bases at V and 3 bases at J, with 21 bases in the middle. This CDR3 region has 17 residues. In its sample, this clonotype was seen many times. Antigen specificity is unknown. V is TRBV5-1 and J is TRBJ2-3; TRBD2 is a possible D gene (5 bases). This sequence was found in a male donor with early-stage non-small cell lung cancer. The sample in question was lung tumor tissue, obtained at surgery. The CDR3 DNA is TGCGCCAGCAGCCTAGGGAGAGGAGGCACTCGGACAGATACGCAGTATTTT. It codes for CASSLGRGGTRTDTQYF.